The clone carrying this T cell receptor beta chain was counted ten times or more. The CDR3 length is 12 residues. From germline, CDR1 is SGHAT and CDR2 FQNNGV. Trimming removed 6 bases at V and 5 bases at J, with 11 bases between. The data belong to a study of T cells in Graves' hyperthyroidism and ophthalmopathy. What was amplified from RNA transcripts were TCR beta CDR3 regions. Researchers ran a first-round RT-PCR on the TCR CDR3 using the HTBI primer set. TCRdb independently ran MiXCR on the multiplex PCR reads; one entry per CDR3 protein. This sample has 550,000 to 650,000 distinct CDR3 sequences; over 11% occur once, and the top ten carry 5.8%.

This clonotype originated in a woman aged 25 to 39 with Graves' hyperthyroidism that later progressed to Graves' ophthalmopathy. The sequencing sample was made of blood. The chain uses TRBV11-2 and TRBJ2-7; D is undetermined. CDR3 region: CASRHGMDEQYF. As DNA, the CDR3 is TGTGCCAGCAGACACGGTATGGACGAGCAGTACTTC.